These 9 T cell receptor beta chains originate from one sample sequenced in a study of cytomegalovirus exposure and HLA in healthy donors. The PCR made use of 60 Vbeta and 13 Jbeta primers. TCRdb keeps only in-frame clones here, not all; method: immunoSEQ multiplex PCR. There are some 150,000 clones in the sample; approximately 73% occur only once, and approximately 14% lies in the top ten. The sample comprised PBMCs. These receptors were taken from a human donor in good health.

The rearrangement joins TRBV5-4 to TRBJ2-7; D gene ambiguous. Germline lookup yields CDR1 SGHNT and CDR2 YYREEE (reference sequence). Trimming pared 3 bases from V and 0 bases from J, leaving 10 bases between. This CDR3 contains 14 residues. CDR3 DNA: TGTGCCAGCAGCTCGAAGACAAGCTCCTACGAGCAGTACTTC. This codes for CASSSKTSSYEQYF. The whole variable domain, filled in from reference TRBV5-4 and TRBJ2-7, reads ETGVTQSPTHLIKTRGQQVTLRCSSQSGHNTVSWYQQALGQGPQFIFQYYREEENGRGNFPPRFSGLQFPNYSSELNVNALELDDSALYLCASSSKTSSYEQYFGPGTRLTVT.

This clone was counted only a few times. This sequence joins TRBV5-6 and TRBJ2-5; a possible D gene is TRBD1 (6 bases). The V and J ends lost 9 bases and 7 bases respectively, with 22 bases between them. Germline V gene sequence: CDR1 SGHDT, CDR2 YYEEEE. The CDR3 runs to 14 residues. CDR3 DNA: TGTGCCACCCCACAGGGAATGGAAATTTGGACCCAGTACTTC. Translated, it gives CATPQGMEIWTQYF.

V usage is TRBV2 and J usage is TRBJ2-7, with 11 bases lining up with TRBD1. Unmatched junction bases numbered 7, after V lost 7 bases and J lost 5 bases. This CDR3 comprises 14 residues. The germline V gene encodes CDR1 SNHLY and CDR2 FYNNEI. The CDR3 nucleotides are TGTGCCAGCATGCCGGGACAGGGGGTCCACGAGCAGTACTTC. It encodes CASMPGQGVHEQYF.

The chain is built from TRBV13 and TRBJ1-4; 8 bases are shared with TRBD1. Germline trimming cut 5 bases from V and 0 bases from J; bases unmatched to any gene: 2. Germline V lookup: CDR1 PRHDT, CDR2 FYEKMQ (reference sequence). The CDR3 is 15 residues long. The CDR3 sequence: CASSLTGATNEKLFF. The DNA of the CDR3 is TGTGCCAGCAGCCTGACAGGGGCAACTAATGAAAAACTGTTTTTT.

V is TRBV5-6 and J is TRBJ2-1, with 7 bases lining up with TRBD2. The CDR3 loop spans 16 amino acids. The V gene end was trimmed by 2 bases and the J gene end by 3 bases; junction bases not matched to a gene: 8. CDR1 SGHDT and CDR2 YYEEEE come from the germline V gene. CDR3 sequence reads: CASSFRAGVIYNEQFF. CDR3 nucleotide sequence: TGTGCCAGCAGCTTCAGGGCGGGGGTTATCTACAATGAGCAGTTCTTC.

The genes are TRBV9 and TRBJ2-7, with 7 bases identical to TRBD1. Germline CDR1 reads SGDLS; CDR2 reads YYNGEE. The J segment lost 0 bases and the V segment lost 2 bases, leaving 8 bases of the junction unmatched. CDR3 size: 16 residues. CDR3 in DNA: TGTGCCAGCAGCGTCAGCTGGGACAGCAACTCCTACGAGCAGTACTTC. Residues: CASSVSWDSNSYEQYF.

V usage is TRBV9 and J usage is TRBJ2-3; 7 bases align to TRBD2. Per germline, CDR1 SGDLS and CDR2 YYNGEE. The CDR3 is made up of 15 amino acids. Trimming at V came to 1 base and at J to 6 bases, leaving 8 bases not matched to a gene. The CDR3 region is CASSVKSGMGDTQYF. The CDR3 DNA follows: TGTGCCAGCAGCGTAAAGAGCGGGATGGGGGATACGCAGTATTTT.

J is TRBJ2-1 and V is TRBV15; D is unresolved. The CDR3 totals 16 residues. The germline gives CDR1 LNHNV, CDR2 YYDKDF (reference sequence). Trimming stripped 1 base from V and 4 bases from J, with 14 bases between. As DNA, the CDR3 is TGTGCCACCAGCAGAGTCTCTACTACTAAATACAATGAGCAGTTCTTC. Protein sequence: CATSRVSTTKYNEQFF.

The CDR3 sequence is CASSLVTQGDTEAFF. CDR3 sequence (DNA): TGTGCCAGCAGCTTAGTAACACAGGGGGACACTGAAGCTTTCTTT. The chain is built from TRBV7-2 and TRBJ1-1, with 8 bases aligning to TRBD1. J gave up 3 bases and V 1 base, and 4 bases lay outside the gene matches. The germline V gene has CDR1 SGHTA and CDR2 FQGNSA. The CDR3 sequence is 15 residues long.